This T cell receptor beta chain appears in the sequencing data of a study of blood T cell repertoires in COVID-19. Overall study: COVID-19 samples collected from the United States, Italy and Spain covered acute and convalescent phases. T cells, B-cell-depleted T cells, or PBMCs provided the cDNA or gDNA that served as material.

Germline CDR1 and CDR2: SGHRS and YFSETQ. The CDR3 extends over 14 amino acids. Unmatched junction bases numbered 4, after V lost 3 bases and J lost 4 bases. Original handling: Scientists estimated how many nucleated cells there were by amplifying reference gene primers. Libraries were prepared by immunoSEQ multiplex PCR; TCRdb keeps only in-frame clonotypes and omits some of them. V and J calls and clone size follow that table, whereas D and trimming were derived from the DNA. The sample contains 250,000 or so clones, around 84% of which appear only once. What was sequenced was peripheral blood. This receptor was identified in a man in his 60s with acute or convalescent COVID-19. This chain links TRBV5-1 with TRBJ2-5, with 9 bases lining up with TRBD2. CDR3 sequence reads: CASSSASGAETQYF. The CDR3 nucleotides are TGCGCCAGCAGCTCGGCTAGCGGGGCAGAGACCCAGTACTTC.